This T cell receptor (beta chain) was documented in a study of T cell responses to AZD1222 COVID-19 vaccine. About the research overall: It was second doses at about 4 or about 12 weeks that were pooled. Overall study findings and caveats: The study reported that nearly half of spike-specific TCRs target unmutated variant regions. Only 5 or 6 individuals given AZD1222 were seropositive at baseline. Possibly, clonal diversity was underestimated; donors were largely white British and included more females.

Assay used: immunoSEQ multiplex PCR; TCRdb lists only in-frame clones, some missing. The data show approximately 110,000 clones, with roughly 91% seen just once and about 4.5% held by the top ten. With respect to this clone: Its target is not known.

The sequencing used peripheral blood, collected on day 0 of AZD1222 vaccination. This TCR came from an adult in good health.

CDR3 residues: CASSQVATHEQFF. Written as DNA, the CDR3 is TGCGCCAGCAGCCAAGTAGCGACCCATGAGCAGTTCTTC. V and J are TRBV4-1 and TRBJ2-1; tentative D call: TRBD2 (5 bases). Germline assignment: CDR1 MGHRA and CDR2 YSYEKL. This CDR3 region has 13 residues. Trimming removed 1 base at V and 8 bases at J, with 9 bases between.